Reported below is one T cell receptor (beta chain). This sample is drawn from a study of siplizumab effects on memory and regulatory T cells. Per the germline V gene, CDR1 is MNHEY and CDR2 is SMNVEV (reference sequence). The CDR3 extends over 15 amino acids. V trimming: 5 bases; J trimming: 6 bases; junction bases outside the gene matches: 5. TCRdb's copy holds only in-frame clones and misses some; the assay was immunoSEQ multiplex PCR. The table lists fewer than 60,000 clones, over 90% of them singletons, with 17% in the top ten. The origin of this receptor is a human donor in good health. V and J are TRBV27 and TRBJ2-1; 12 nucleotides match TRBD2. Material for sequencing was CD8+ T cells sorted from blood. As DNA, the CDR3 is TGTGCCAGCAGTCCCGGGACTAGCGGGTTCAATGAGCAGTTCTTC. Its translation is CASSPGTSGFNEQFF.